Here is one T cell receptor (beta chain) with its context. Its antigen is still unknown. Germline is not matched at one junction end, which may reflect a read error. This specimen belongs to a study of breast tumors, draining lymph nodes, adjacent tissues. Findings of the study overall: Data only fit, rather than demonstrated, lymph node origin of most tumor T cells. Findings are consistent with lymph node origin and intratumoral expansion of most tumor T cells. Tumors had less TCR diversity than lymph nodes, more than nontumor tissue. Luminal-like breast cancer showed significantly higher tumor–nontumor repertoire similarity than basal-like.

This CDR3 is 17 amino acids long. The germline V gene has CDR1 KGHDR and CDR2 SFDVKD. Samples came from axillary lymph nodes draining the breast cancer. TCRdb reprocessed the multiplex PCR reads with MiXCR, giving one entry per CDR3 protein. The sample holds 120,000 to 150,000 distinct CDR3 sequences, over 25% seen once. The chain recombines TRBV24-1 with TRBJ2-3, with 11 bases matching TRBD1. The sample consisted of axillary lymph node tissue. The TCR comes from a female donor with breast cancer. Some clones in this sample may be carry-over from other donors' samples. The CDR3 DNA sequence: TGTGCCACCAGTGATCCCACCGGGACAGGGGGGTCAGATACGCGGTATTTT. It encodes CATSDPTGTGGSDTRYF.